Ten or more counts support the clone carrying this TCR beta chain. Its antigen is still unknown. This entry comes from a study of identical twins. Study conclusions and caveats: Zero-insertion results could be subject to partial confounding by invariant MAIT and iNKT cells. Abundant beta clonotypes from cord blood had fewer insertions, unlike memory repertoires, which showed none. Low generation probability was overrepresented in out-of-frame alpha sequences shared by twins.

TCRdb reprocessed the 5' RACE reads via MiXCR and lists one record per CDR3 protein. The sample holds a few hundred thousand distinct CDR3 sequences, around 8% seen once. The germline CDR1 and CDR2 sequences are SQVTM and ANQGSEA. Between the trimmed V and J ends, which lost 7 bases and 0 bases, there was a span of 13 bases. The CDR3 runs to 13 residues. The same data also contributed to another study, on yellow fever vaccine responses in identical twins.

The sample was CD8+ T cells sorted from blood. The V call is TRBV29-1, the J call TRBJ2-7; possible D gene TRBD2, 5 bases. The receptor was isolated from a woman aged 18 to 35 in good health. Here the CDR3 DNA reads TGCAGCGGCCAGGACGGAGGCTCCTACGAGCAGTACTTC. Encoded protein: CSGQDGGSYEQYF.